The present entry profiles one TCR beta chain with its context. V gave up 1 base and J gave up 5 bases, with 17 bases separating them. The germline V gene encodes CDR1 SGHVS and CDR2 FQNEAQ. The CDR3 contains 16 residues. These data originate in a study of blood T cell repertoires in COVID-19. Produced via immunoSEQ multiplex PCR; TCRdb's table is partial and in-frame only. Of 250,000 or so clones listed, less than 85% are singletons. The TCR sequence derives from a man between 60 and 70 years old who had recovered from COVID-19. The rearrangement uses TRBV7-8 and TRBJ1-2; D is possibly TRBD1 (6 bases). Specimen: PBMCs or T cells enriched from blood (not recorded which). This CDR3 is CASSLDGGQKSYGYTF. The CDR3 bases are TGTGCCAGCAGCTTAGACGGGGGGCAGAAGTCTTATGGCTACACCTTC. Supplemented by reference TRBV7-8 and TRBJ1-2, the full variable domain reads GAGVSQSPRYKVAKRGQDVALRCDPISGHVSLFWYQQALGQGPEFLTYFQNEAQLDKSGLPSDRFFAERPEGSVSTLKIQRTQQEDSAVYLCASSLDGGQKSYGYTFGSGTRLTVV.